The sequence of this TCR beta chain was determined in a study of T cells after yellow fever vaccination. In making TCR cDNA, 5'RACE template switching added a universal primer site and UMIs to it. Via MiXCR, TCRdb re-called the 5' RACE reads, giving one row per CDR3 protein. The sample holds around 110,000 distinct CDR3 sequences, 8% to 9.5% seen once. V lost 2 bases to trimming and J lost 1 base, with 4 bases between them. This CDR3 contains 13 residues. Germline V gives CDR1 LGHNA, CDR2 YSLEER. The gene calls are TRBV4-3 and TRBJ2-3; D gene ambiguous. This sequence was found in a man younger than 40 who received the YFV17D yellow fever vaccine. The material sequenced was CD8+ T cells sorted from PBMCs, taken 45 days after the yellow fever booster vaccination. Here the CDR3 reads CASSQRGTDTQYF. CDR3 in DNA: TGCGCCAGCAGCCAAAGGGGCACAGATACGCAGTATTTT.